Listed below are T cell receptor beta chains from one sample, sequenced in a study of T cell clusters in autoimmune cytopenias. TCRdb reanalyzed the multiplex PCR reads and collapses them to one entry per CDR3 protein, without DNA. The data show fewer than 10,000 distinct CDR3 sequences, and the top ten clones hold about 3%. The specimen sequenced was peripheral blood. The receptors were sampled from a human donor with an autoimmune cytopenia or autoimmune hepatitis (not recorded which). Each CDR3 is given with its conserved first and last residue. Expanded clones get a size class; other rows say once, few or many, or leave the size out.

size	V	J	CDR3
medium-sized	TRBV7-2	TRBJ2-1	CASSLGTSGTEQFF
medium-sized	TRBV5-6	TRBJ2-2	CASSLGHLNTGELFF
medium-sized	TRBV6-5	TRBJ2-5	CASSFTGTSGQETQYF
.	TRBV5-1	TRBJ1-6	CASSSRQGAYNSPLHF
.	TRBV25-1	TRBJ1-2	CASSGGSSPYGYTF
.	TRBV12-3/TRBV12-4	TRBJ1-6	CASSGGVRSPLHF
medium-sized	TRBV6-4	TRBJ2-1	CASSSGLAAYNEQFF
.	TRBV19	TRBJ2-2	CASRVYQEGTGELFF
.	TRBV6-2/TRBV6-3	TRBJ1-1	CASSLGGFGTEAFF
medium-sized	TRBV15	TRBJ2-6	CATSPGGTGANVLTF
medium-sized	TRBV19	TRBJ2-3	CARHYQGPWGTDTQYF
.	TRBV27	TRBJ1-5	CASGGKSNQPQHF
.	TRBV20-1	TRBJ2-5	CSAPSGGAGETQYF
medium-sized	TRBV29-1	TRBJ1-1	CSANNREVTEAFF
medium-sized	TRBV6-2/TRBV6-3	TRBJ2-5	CASSYPGRTETQYF
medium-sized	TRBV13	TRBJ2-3	CASSLVHTQYF
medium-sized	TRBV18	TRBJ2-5	CASSPGTAQETQYF